The clone carrying this T cell receptor (beta chain) was observed at least ten times. Its antigen is currently unknown. Together with a sample-barcoded 5' primer, a J-beta primer mix was included in a second PCR lasting roughly 6 to 12 cycles. TCRdb redid the calling of the 5' RACE reads with MiXCR, one entry per CDR3 protein. There are 710,000 or so distinct CDR3 sequences in the sample; about 30% occur only once, and approximately 15% lies in the top ten. CDR3 length: 14 residues. CDR1 and CDR2 from the germline V gene are LNHNV and YYDKDF (reference sequence). V was trimmed by 0 bases and J by 0 bases, leaving 0 bases between them. This specimen comes from a study of blood T cells in healthy people across ages. Study-level findings and limits: In long-lived donors, naive CD4+ cell counts and diversity exceeded those of aged donors. In the absence of known donor CMV status, changes in expanded clonotypes were possibly confounded. Unsorted PBMCs prevented conclusive naive versus antigen-experienced comparison. It was held that diversity estimates obtained from one million T cells represented underestimates.

This sequence joins TRBV15 and TRBJ2-6; D is unclear. The sequence derives from a woman of 80 years or more in good health. The sample comprised blood. The DNA of the CDR3 is TGTGCCACCAGCAGAGACTCTGGGGCCAACGTCCTGACTTTC. Translation gives CATSRDSGANVLTF.